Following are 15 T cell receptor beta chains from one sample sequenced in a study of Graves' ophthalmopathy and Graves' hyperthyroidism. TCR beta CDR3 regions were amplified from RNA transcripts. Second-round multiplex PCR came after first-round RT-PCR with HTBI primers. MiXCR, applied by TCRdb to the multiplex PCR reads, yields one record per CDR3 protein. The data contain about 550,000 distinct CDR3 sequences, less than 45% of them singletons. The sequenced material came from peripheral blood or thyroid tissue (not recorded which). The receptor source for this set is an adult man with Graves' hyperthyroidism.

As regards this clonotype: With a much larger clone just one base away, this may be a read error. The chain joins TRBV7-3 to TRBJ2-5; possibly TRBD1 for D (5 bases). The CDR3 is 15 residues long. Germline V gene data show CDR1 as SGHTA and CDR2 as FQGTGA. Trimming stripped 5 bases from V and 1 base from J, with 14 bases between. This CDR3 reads CASSQDPTAQETQYF. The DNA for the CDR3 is TGTGCCAGCAGCCAAGACCCGACAGCCCAAGAGACCCAGTACTTC.

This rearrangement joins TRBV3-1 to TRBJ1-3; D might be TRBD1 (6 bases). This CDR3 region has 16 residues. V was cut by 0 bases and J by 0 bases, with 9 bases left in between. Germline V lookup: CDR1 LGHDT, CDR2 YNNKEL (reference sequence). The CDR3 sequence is CASSQETGISGNTIYF. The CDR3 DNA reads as TGTGCCAGCAGCCAAGAAACAGGGATCTCTGGAAACACCATATATTTT.

CDR3 nucleotides: TGTGCCAGCAGCAGAGGACAGGGGTTATCCTACGAGCAGTACTTC. Its translation is CASSRGQGLSYEQYF. This chain joins TRBV7-9 and TRBJ2-7, with 9 bases fitting TRBD1. The length of the CDR3 is 15 residues. Trimming cost V 5 bases and J 1 base; bases outside gene matches: 6. Germline CDR1 is SEHNR and CDR2 is FQNEAQ (reference sequence). The full variable domain, in which reference TRBV7-9 and TRBJ2-7 provide the parts outside the CDR3, is DTGVSQNPRHKITKRGQNVTFRCDPISEHNRLYWYRQTLGQGPEFLTYFQNEAQLEKSRLLSDRFSAERPKGSFSTLEIQRTEQGDSAMYLCASSRGQGLSYEQYFGPGTRLTVT.

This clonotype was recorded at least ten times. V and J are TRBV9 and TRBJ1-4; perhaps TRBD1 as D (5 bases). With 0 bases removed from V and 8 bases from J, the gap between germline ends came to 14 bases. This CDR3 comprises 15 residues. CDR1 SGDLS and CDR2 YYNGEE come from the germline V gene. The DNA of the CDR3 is TGTGCCAGCAGCGTAGGGTTGGAAACAGGCGAAAAACTGTTTTTT. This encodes CASSVGLETGEKLFF.

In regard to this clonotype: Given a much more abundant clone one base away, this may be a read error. Here the CDR3 DNA reads TGTGCCAGTAGCCTCGCGATGGACAGTCTCCGCGAGCAGTACTTC. The encoded protein is CASSLAMDSLREQYF. The V call is TRBV19, the J call TRBJ2-7; tentative D call: TRBD1 (6 bases). The germline CDR1 and CDR2 sequences are LNHDA and SQIVND (reference sequence). The germline V and J ends were trimmed by 6 bases and 6 bases, with 21 bases remaining between them. The CDR3 runs 15 residues.

CDR3 in amino acids: CASRTGGDGNTIYF. The CDR3 DNA sequence: TGTGCCAGTAGGACAGGGGGCGATGGAAACACCATATATTTT. The chain links TRBV19 to TRBJ1-3, with TRBD1 matching 10 bases. The V gene end was trimmed by 6 bases and the J gene end by 3 bases; junction bases not matched to a gene: 2. The germline CDR1 and CDR2 sequences are LNHDA and SQIVND (reference sequence). The CDR3 totals 14 residues. Full variable domain (rest looked up from reference TRBV19 and TRBJ1-3): DGGITQSPKYLFRKEGQNVTLSCEQNLNHDAMYWYRQDPGQGLRLIYYSQIVNDFQKGDIAEGYSVSREKKESFPLTVTSAQKNPTAFYLCASRTGGDGNTIYFGEGSWLTVV.

CDR3 bases: TGTGCCAGCAGTCCCTCGACAGGGCTTACCTACAATGAGCAGTTCTTC. It translates to CASSPSTGLTYNEQFF. This sequence joins TRBV12-3 or TRBV12-4 and TRBJ2-1; TRBD1 agrees at 7 bases. The trim removed 5 bases at V and 2 bases at J, leaving 9 bases unmatched. CDR3 length: 16 amino acids.

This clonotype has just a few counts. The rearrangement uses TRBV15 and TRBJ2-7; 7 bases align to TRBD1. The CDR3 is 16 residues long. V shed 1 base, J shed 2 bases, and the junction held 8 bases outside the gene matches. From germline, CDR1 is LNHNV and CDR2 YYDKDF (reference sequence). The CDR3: CATSRVGGLGTYEQYF. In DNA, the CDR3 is TGTGCCACCAGCAGAGTAGGGGGCCTAGGGACCTACGAGCAGTACTTC.

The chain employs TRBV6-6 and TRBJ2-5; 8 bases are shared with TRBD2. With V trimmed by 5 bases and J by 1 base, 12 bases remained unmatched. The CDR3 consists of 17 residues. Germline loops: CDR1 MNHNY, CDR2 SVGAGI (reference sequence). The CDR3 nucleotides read TGTGCCAGCAGTGGGTCCCGCAGCGGGGGACTCCAAGAGACCCAGTACTTC. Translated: CASSGSRSGGLQETQYF.

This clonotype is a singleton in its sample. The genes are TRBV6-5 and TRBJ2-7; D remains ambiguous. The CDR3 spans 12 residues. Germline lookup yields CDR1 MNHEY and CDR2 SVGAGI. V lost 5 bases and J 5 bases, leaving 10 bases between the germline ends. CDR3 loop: CASSHMGNEQYF. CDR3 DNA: TGTGCCAGCAGTCACATGGGGAACGAGCAGTACTTC.

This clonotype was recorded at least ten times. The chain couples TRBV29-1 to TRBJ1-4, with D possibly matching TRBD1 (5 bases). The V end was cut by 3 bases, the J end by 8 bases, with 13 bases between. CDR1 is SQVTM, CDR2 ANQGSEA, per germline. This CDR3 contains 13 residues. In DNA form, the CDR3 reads TGCAGCGTTGATTCGGGGAGGGGCGAAAAACTGTTTTTT. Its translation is CSVDSGRGEKLFF.

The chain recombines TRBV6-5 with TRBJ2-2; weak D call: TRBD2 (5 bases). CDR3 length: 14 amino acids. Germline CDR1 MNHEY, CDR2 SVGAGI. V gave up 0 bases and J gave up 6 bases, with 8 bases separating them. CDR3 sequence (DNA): TGTGCCAGCAGTTACTCTCGGGGTTCCGGGGAGCTGTTTTTT. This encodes CASSYSRGSGELFF.

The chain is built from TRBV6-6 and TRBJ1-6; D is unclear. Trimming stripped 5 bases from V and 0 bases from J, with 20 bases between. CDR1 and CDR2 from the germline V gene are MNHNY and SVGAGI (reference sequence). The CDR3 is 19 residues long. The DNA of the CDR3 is TGTGCCAGCAGTACATTACGGGCTCTCGGGATCTCCTATAATTCACCCCTCCACTTT. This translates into CASSTLRALGISYNSPLHF.

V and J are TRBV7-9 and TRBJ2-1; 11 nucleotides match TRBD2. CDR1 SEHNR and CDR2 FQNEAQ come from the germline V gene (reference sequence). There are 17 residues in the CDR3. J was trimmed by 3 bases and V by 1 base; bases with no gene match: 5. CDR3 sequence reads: CASSLVVAGGSYNEQFF. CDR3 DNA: TGTGCCAGCAGCTTAGTAGTAGCGGGAGGGAGCTACAATGAGCAGTTCTTC.

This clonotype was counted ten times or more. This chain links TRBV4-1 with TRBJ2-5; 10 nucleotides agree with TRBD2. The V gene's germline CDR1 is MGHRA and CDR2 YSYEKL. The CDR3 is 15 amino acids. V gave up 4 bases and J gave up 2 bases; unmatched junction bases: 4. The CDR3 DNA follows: TGCGCCAGCAGCCTCGGACTAGCGGAGCAAGAGACCCAGTACTTC. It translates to CASSLGLAEQETQYF.